The 18 T cell receptor beta chains listed next were all sequenced from one sample in a study of T cells in Graves' hyperthyroidism and ophthalmopathy. There were TCR beta CDR3 regions amplified from RNA transcripts. With the HTBI primer set, the TCR CDR3 went through a first round of RT-PCR. In TCRdb, the multiplex PCR reads were re-called with MiXCR into one record per CDR3 protein. The repertoire has under 600,000 distinct CDR3 sequences, around 15% of them found once; the top ten carry approximately 3.5%. The sequencing sample was made of blood. All receptors derive from a woman in her forties with Graves' ophthalmopathy.

This clonotype has ten or more counts. This rearrangement joins TRBV30 to TRBJ2-7; 8 bases map to TRBD2. The CDR3 loop spans 16 amino acids. Germline assignment: CDR1 GTSNPN and CDR2 SVGIG (reference sequence). The trim removed 4 bases at V and 3 bases at J, leaving 14 bases unmatched. This CDR3 reads CAWKPEGGGRYYEQYF. In DNA form, the CDR3 reads TGTGCCTGGAAACCCGAGGGGGGCGGGAGGTACTACGAGCAGTACTTC.

This clonotype was counted ten times or more. For the CDR3, the DNA is TGTGCCAGCAGCTTACTTGGGACAGTAGGAGATACGCAGTATTTT. It codes for CASSLLGTVGDTQYF. The genes are TRBV7-8 and TRBJ2-3; the match to TRBD1 covers 7 bases. J was trimmed by 5 bases and V by 2 bases; bases with no gene match: 7. Germline V CDR1 and CDR2: SGHVS, FQNEAQ. The CDR3 runs 15 residues.

J is TRBJ2-1 and V is TRBV13; 13 bases map to TRBD2. CDR3 length: 15 residues. Germline loops: CDR1 PRHDT, CDR2 FYEKMQ (reference sequence). Trimming cost V 4 bases and J 8 bases; bases outside gene matches: 5. The CDR3 spells CASSSTSGGLDEQFF. The CDR3 coding sequence is TGTGCCAGCAGCTCGACTAGCGGGGGGCTGGATGAGCAGTTCTTC.

At least ten counts were recorded for this clonotype. The genes are TRBV28 and TRBJ2-1; 10 bases are shared with TRBD2. Losses at the gene ends were 6 bases for V and 7 bases for J; bases not matched to a gene: 15. The CDR3 consists of 17 residues. From germline, CDR1 is MDHEN and CDR2 SYDVKM. CDR3 bases: TGTGCCAGCAGGGCTAGCGGGGGAAGTAGGGGACAGAATGAGCAGTTCTTC. It encodes CASRASGGSRGQNEQFF.

This clonotype was detected a few times. This chain connects TRBV6-1 to TRBJ2-1; 9 bases align to TRBD1. From germline, CDR1 is MNHNS and CDR2 SASEGT. The length of the CDR3 is 15 residues. Germline trimming cut 2 bases from V and 4 bases from J; bases unmatched to any gene: 3. The CDR3, as DNA: TGTGCCAGCAGTGAACTGGACAGGGGTTACAATGAGCAGTTCTTC. Translation: CASSELDRGYNEQFF.

The CDR3 DNA reads TGCAGCGTTGAAGTGCGGACAGGGGGCACTGAAGCTTTCTTT. Its protein is CSVEVRTGGTEAFF. This chain links TRBV29-1 with TRBJ1-1; 10 bases map to TRBD1. The CDR3 contains 14 residues. Trimming at V came to 1 base and at J to 4 bases, leaving 3 bases not matched to a gene. Germline assignment: CDR1 SQVTM and CDR2 ANQGSEA.

The table lists this clonotype with many counts. This rearrangement joins TRBV7-8 to TRBJ1-6; 9 bases match TRBD1. CDR3 size: 16 residues. Trimming took 5 bases from V and 6 from J; bases not matched to a gene: 8. Germline CDR1 reads SGHVS; CDR2 reads FQNEAQ. The CDR3 DNA reads TGTGCCAGCAGCCAATCGGGGACAGGGAGTAATTCACCCCTCCACTTT. As protein: CASSQSGTGSNSPLHF.

V usage is TRBV20-1 and J usage is TRBJ2-3; D is undetermined. The germline V gene has CDR1 DFQATT and CDR2 SNEGSKA (reference sequence). Between the trimmed V and J ends, which lost 3 bases and 5 bases, there was a span of 9 bases. This CDR3 region has 12 residues. For the CDR3, the DNA is TGCAGTGCTAGTCGGTCTCTAGATACGCAGTATTTT. This translates into CSASRSLDTQYF.

This clonotype came up a few times. This chain joins TRBV10-3 and TRBJ2-7, with no clear D. The CDR3 covers 14 residues. V gave up 2 bases and J gave up 0 bases, with 8 bases separating them. Germline lookup yields CDR1 ENHRY and CDR2 SYGVKD. The CDR3 region is CAISEGASSYEQYF. The CDR3 coding sequence is TGTGCCATCAGTGAGGGCGCTAGCTCCTACGAGCAGTACTTC.

This clonotype was seen a handful of times. The V call is TRBV15, the J call TRBJ1-5; D is uncertain. Germline CDR1 is LNHNV and CDR2 is YYDKDF (reference sequence). CDR3 size: 14 residues. With 0 bases removed from V and 7 bases from J, the gap between germline ends came to 10 bases. In nucleotides, the CDR3 is TGTGCCACCAGCAGAGACCGGGCCGGACAGCCCCAGCATTTT. Amino acids: CATSRDRAGQPQHF.

This clonotype was seen many times. The chain recombines TRBV18 with TRBJ2-1; D is undetermined. Germline values: CDR1 KGHSH, CDR2 LQKENI. V was shortened by 0 bases and J by 8 bases, with 14 bases between the two germline ends. The CDR3 contains 15 residues. CDR3 amino acids: CASSPPPTPRDEQFF. The CDR3 nucleotides are TGTGCCAGCTCACCACCACCCACCCCTAGGGATGAGCAGTTCTTC.

This clonotype appeared a single time. This chain links TRBV20-1 with TRBJ1-4; D uncertain. Trimming removed 4 bases at V and 8 bases at J, with 11 bases between. Germline CDR1 is DFQATT and CDR2 is SNEGSKA (reference sequence). The CDR3 has 12 residues. CDR3 sequence reads: CSATDSLEKLFF. Written as DNA, the CDR3 is TGCAGTGCTACGGATTCGCTCGAAAAACTGTTTTTT.

This clonotype showed up many times. The chain carries TRBV2 and TRBJ2-5; unclear D gene. V was clipped by 3 bases and J by 5 bases, with 16 bases between them. CDR1 is SNHLY, CDR2 FYNNEI, per germline. The CDR3 contains 15 residues. CDR3 in DNA: TGTGCCAGCAGTGAGACGGGTAATTGGGTGGAGACCCAGTACTTC. Encoded protein: CASSETGNWVETQYF.

This clonotype was seen ten or more times. This chain uses TRBV5-1 with TRBJ2-3; 8 nucleotides match TRBD1. Trimming removed 4 bases from V and 0 bases from J; junction bases left unmatched: 4. CDR1 is SGHRS and CDR2 is YFSETQ in the germline V gene. The CDR3 totals 15 residues. The CDR3 region has the DNA TGCGCCAGCAGCCCTGGACAGGGAAGCACAGATACGCAGTATTTT. This codes for CASSPGQGSTDTQYF.

At least ten counts were recorded for this clonotype. The chain employs TRBV30 and TRBJ1-6; D call uncertain. Germline-derived CDR1 and CDR2 are GTSNPN and SVGIG (reference sequence). V lost 4 bases and J lost 7, with 14 bases in between. The CDR3 sequence is 14 residues long. The CDR3 spells CAWNARLGNSPLHF. CDR3 in DNA: TGTGCCTGGAATGCCCGGCTTGGGAATTCACCCCTCCACTTT.

The V and J genes are TRBV6-1 and TRBJ2-7; unclear D gene. Germline V CDR1 and CDR2: MNHNS, SASEGT. The CDR3 extends over 12 amino acids. The V end lost 6 bases, the J end lost 3 bases, and 9 bases lay between the germline ends. The CDR3 reads CASRQANYEQYF. The CDR3, as DNA: TGTGCCAGCAGGCAGGCCAACTACGAGCAGTACTTC.

The chain couples TRBV10-3 to TRBJ2-5, with D perhaps matching TRBD2 (5 bases). TRBJ2-1 explains the end of the DNA better; the J call may be wrong. Germline CDR1 ENHRY, CDR2 SYGVKD. This CDR3 has 12 amino acids. This CDR3 is CAISGGQETQFF. The DNA for the CDR3 is TGTGCCATCAGTGGAGGGCAAGAGACCCAGTTCTTC.

A remark on this clonotype: It may be a read error: a sequence one base away is much more abundant. The V gene is TRBV28, the J gene TRBJ1-1; 9 bases align to TRBD1. Trimming cost V 5 bases and J 0 bases; bases outside gene matches: 10. This CDR3 comprises 17 residues. Germline V gives CDR1 MDHEN, CDR2 SYDVKM. CDR3 DNA sequence: TGTGCCAGCAGTCCCTCCGGACAGGGGTTAATGAACACTGAAGCTTTCTTT. Translating gives CASSPSGQGLMNTEAFF.